This T cell receptor beta chain was profiled in a study of blood T cell repertoires in COVID-19. Across the whole study: The United States, Italy and Spain supplied acute and convalescent COVID-19 samples.

TCRdb's table, derived via immunoSEQ multiplex PCR, lists solely in-frame clones and lacks some. The sample has about 200,000 clones, about 81% seen once. The CDR3 covers 15 residues. Per germline, CDR1 MDHEN and CDR2 SYDVKM. V trimming: 5 bases; J trimming: 6 bases; junction bases outside the gene matches: 6. The chain employs TRBV28 and TRBJ2-3, with 12 bases fitting TRBD2. This sequence originates from an older woman with COVID-19, enrolled during active disease. Sequencing was done on a sample of peripheral blood. The CDR3 nucleotides are TGTGCCAGCAGTCTTACTAGCGGGGGGCTGGATACGCAGTATTTT. Translating it yields CASSLTSGGLDTQYF.